The sequence of this TCR beta chain was determined in a study of Ad26.COV2.S vaccination and SARS-CoV-2 variants. Across the study: Administration of Ad26.COV2.S was intramuscular, either once or twice 56 days apart.

Whole-study results and caveats: Placebo recipients had lower spike-specific TCR breadth than vaccine recipients.

About this clone itself: Its antigen is as yet unknown.

Some clones are missing from TCRdb's copy, which holds only in-frame ones; the method was immunoSEQ multiplex PCR. Of a few hundred thousand clones in the sample, around 86% were seen once. Trimming stripped 8 bases from V and 0 bases from J, with 10 bases between. The CDR3 spans 13 residues. Regarding treatment: around 19 received Ad26.COV2.S at low or high dose, single or two shots; 5 received placebo; per-sample allocation not given. Day 63 after the first vaccine or placebo injection was the time point for sampling. The TCR comes from a person between 18 and 65 years old who received the Ad26.COV2.S COVID-19 vaccine or a placebo. The chain joins TRBV12-3 or TRBV12-4 to TRBJ1-1, with D hard to call. The sequencing here drew on peripheral blood, taken in a trial of Ad26.COV2.S vaccine versus placebo. The CDR3 DNA is TGTGCCAGCGTTACAAGTATGAACACTGAAGCTTTCTTT. Its translation: CASVTSMNTEAFF.